The entry that follows covers one T cell receptor beta chain sequence. The antigen is not known. This record comes from a study of chemoradiotherapy in HPV16-positive cancers. Findings and limits, study-wide: Only two HPV16-positive patients supplied the functional HPV-specificity definition. Candidate HPV-specific clones and E7-related TCR motifs grew in tumor during treatment.

Measured with immunoSEQ multiplex PCR; TCRdb has only the in-frame clones, and not every one. The profile covers about 7,000 clones, with roughly 89% appearing a single time and around 2.5% taken by the ten largest. Trimming cost V 2 bases and J 4 bases, with 11 bases left between them. Per the germline V gene, CDR1 is MNHNS and CDR2 is SASEGT. The CDR3 extends over 14 amino acids. The chain is built from TRBV6-1 and TRBJ1-2; D is uncertain. The starting material was tumor tissue, obtained from a patient who underwent chemoradiotherapy. This receptor was taken from a human donor with HPV-associated anogenital cancer. CDR3 sequence (DNA): TGTGCCAGCAGTGAACCGGACGGATCCTATGGCTACACCTTC. Amino acid sequence: CASSEPDGSYGYTF.